This T cell receptor beta chain stems from a study of T cell responses to AZD1222 COVID-19 vaccine. The table came from immunoSEQ multiplex PCR; TCRdb's copy has only in-frame clones and leaves some out. The table records around 100,000 clones, about 88% of them present only once. Notes on this clone: The antigen is undetermined.

V lost 4 bases and J lost 5; bases outside the gene matches: 4. Germline CDR1 is SGHNT and CDR2 is YYREEE (reference sequence). The CDR3 loop spans 14 amino acids. Points from the study as a whole: The CD4 TCRs associated with vaccination extended across spike and predominated at 160-218 and 743-854. In a largely white British group with more females than males, clonal diversity was possibly underestimated.

The V call is TRBV5-4, the J call TRBJ2-3, with 10 bases that match TRBD1. The sample in question was peripheral blood, obtained on day 0 of AZD1222 vaccination. The clonotype comes from an adult in good health. CDR3 bases: TGTGCCAGCAGCAGACAGGGGGCAGTAGATACGCAGTATTTT. It yields the protein CASSRQGAVDTQYF.